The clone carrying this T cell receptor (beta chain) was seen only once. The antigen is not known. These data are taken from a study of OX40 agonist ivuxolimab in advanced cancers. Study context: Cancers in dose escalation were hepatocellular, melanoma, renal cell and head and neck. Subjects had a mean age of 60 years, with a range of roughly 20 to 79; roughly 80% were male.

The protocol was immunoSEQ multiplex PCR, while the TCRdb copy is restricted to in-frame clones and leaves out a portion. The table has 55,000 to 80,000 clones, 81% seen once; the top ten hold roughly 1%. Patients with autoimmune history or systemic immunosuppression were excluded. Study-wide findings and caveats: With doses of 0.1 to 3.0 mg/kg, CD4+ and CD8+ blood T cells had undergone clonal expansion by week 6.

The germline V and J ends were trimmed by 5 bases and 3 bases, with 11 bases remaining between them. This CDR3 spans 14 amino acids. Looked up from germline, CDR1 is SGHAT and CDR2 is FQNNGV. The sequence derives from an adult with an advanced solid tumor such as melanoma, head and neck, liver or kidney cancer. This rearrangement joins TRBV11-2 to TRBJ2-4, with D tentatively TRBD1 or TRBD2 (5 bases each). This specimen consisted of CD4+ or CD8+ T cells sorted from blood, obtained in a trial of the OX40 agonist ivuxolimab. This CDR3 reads CASSPGAGKNIQYF. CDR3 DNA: TGTGCCAGCAGCCCCGGGGCGGGCAAAAACATTCAGTACTTC.